The 9 T cell receptor beta chains below come from one sample, sequenced in a study of shared clonotypes between healthy human individuals. The assay was immunoSEQ multiplex PCR, and TCRdb's table has in-frame clones only and misses some. The sample shows about 560,000 clones, roughly 79% of them seen only once. The sequenced material came from PBMCs. These receptors all come from a woman between 40 and 55 years old in good health. Some clones in this sample may be carry-over from other donors' samples.

The V call is TRBV19, the J call TRBJ2-1; 8 bases agree with TRBD1. The V and J ends lost 4 bases and 1 base, in that order; junction bases with no gene match: 12. CDR3 size: 18 residues. The germline CDR1 and CDR2 sequences are LNHDA and SQIVND (reference sequence). The CDR3 bases are TGTGCCAGTAGTACGCATTTTCGACAGGGGAAATCCTACAATGAGCAGTTCTTC. It is translated as CASSTHFRQGKSYNEQFF.

The chain recombines TRBV4-1 with TRBJ2-3, with TRBD2 matching over 12 bases. The CDR3 runs 18 residues. The V gene's germline CDR1 is MGHRA and CDR2 YSYEKL. With V trimmed by 1 base and J by 6 bases, 11 bases remained unmatched. The CDR3: CASSQVRLAGGGGDTQYF. CDR3 sequence (DNA): TGCGCCAGCAGCCAAGTACGCCTAGCGGGAGGGGGAGGGGATACGCAGTATTTT.

The rearrangement joins TRBV11-2 to TRBJ1-4; the D is unclear. CDR3 length: 14 residues. V lost 0 bases, J lost 8 bases, and 10 bases lay in between. Germline V lookup: CDR1 SGHAT, CDR2 FQNNGV. The DNA of the CDR3 is TGTGCCAGCAGCTTAGACCGGGTGGGGGAAAAACTGTTTTTT. It is translated as CASSLDRVGEKLFF.

The chain carries TRBV6-6 and TRBJ2-7; weak D call: TRBD1 (6 bases). CDR1 and CDR2 from the germline V gene are MNHNY and SVGAGI (reference sequence). V lost 4 bases and J 4 bases, leaving 11 bases between the germline ends. There are 13 residues in the CDR3. The CDR3 DNA reads as TGTGCCAGCAGTTTACAGGGTTGGTACGAGCAGTACTTC. Translation: CASSLQGWYEQYF.

The chain has TRBV6-1 and TRBJ2-5; no reliable D call. The CDR3 runs to 13 residues. The germline CDR1 and CDR2 sequences are MNHNS and SASEGT. Between the trimmed V and J ends, which lost 0 bases and 5 bases, there was a span of 7 bases. The CDR3 is CASSEAPRETQYF. As DNA, the CDR3 is TGTGCCAGCAGTGAAGCGCCAAGGGAGACCCAGTACTTC.

This clone was seen at least ten times. The rearrangement joins TRBV30 to TRBJ1-1; D gene unclear. Germline CDR1 is GTSNPN and CDR2 is SVGIG (reference sequence). This CDR3 region has 11 residues. Trimming removed 5 bases at V and 7 bases at J, with 11 bases between. CDR3 sequence: CAWGETFEAFF. DNA for the CDR3: TGTGCCTGGGGAGAGACCTTTGAAGCTTTCTTT.

The chain is built from TRBV7-2 and TRBJ1-2, with TRBD1 matching over 9 bases. V lost 5 bases, J lost 4 bases, and 8 bases stayed unmatched. CDR3 length equals 15 residues. Germline CDR1 SGHTA, CDR2 FQGNSA. The CDR3 spells CASSPRQGGSYGYTF. DNA of the CDR3: TGTGCCAGCAGCCCCAGACAGGGGGGGTCCTATGGCTACACCTTC.

The chain employs TRBV10-2 and TRBJ1-4; unclear D gene. The CDR3 runs 12 residues. Germline values: CDR1 WSHSY, CDR2 SAAADI. V dropped 7 bases and J dropped 7 bases, with 10 bases sitting between them. Written as DNA, the CDR3 is TGCGCCAGCACGGACGGGCTTGAAAAACTGTTTTTT. Encoded protein: CASTDGLEKLFF.

The rearrangement links TRBV5-4 to TRBJ2-3; 7 bases line up with TRBD2. Trimming at V came to 9 bases and at J to 1 base, leaving 2 bases not matched to a gene. Germline V gene data show CDR1 as SGHNT and CDR2 as YYREEE (reference sequence). This CDR3 is built from 12 residues. The CDR3 sequence: CATGLGTDTQYF. The CDR3 nucleotides are TGTGCCACCGGACTAGGCACAGATACGCAGTATTTT.